These 23 T cell receptor beta chains share one sample of origin, sequenced in a study of cytomegalovirus exposure and HLA in healthy donors. With 60 Vbeta and 13 Jbeta primers, the PCR was carried out. Profiled with immunoSEQ multiplex PCR; TCRdb holds only in-frame clones, not every one. The data show 200,000 to 250,000 clones, and the top ten clones hold 0.9% to 1.4%. Sequencing was performed on PBMCs. These receptors all come from a girl aged 2 to 10 in good health and CMV-seropositive.

J is TRBJ2-7 and V is TRBV5-1; 8 nucleotides agree with TRBD1. The J segment lost 7 bases and the V segment lost 5 bases, leaving 20 bases of the junction unmatched. The CDR3 contains 17 residues. Germline CDR1 SGHRS, CDR2 YFSETQ. The CDR3 region has the DNA TGCGCCAGCAGTTTTTTTTCCCAGGGCGGACAGGGCTGGGAGCAGTACTTC. This codes for CASSFFSQGGQGWEQYF. The full variable domain, its missing parts supplied by reference TRBV5-1 and TRBJ2-7, is KAGVTQTPRYLIKTRGQQVTLSCSPISGHRSVSWYQQTPGQGLQFLFEYFSETQRNKGNFPGRFSGRQFSNSRSEMNVSTLELGDSALYLCASSFFSQGGQGWEQYFGPGTRLTVT.

The chain joins TRBV11-2 to TRBJ1-2; the match to TRBD1 covers 7 bases. CDR3 length equals 13 residues. Germline assignment: CDR1 SGHAT and CDR2 FQNNGV. V was pared by 5 bases and J by 4 bases, with 4 bases of the junction left unmatched. In DNA form, the CDR3 reads TGTGCCAGCAGCGCGGGACAGACCTATGGCTACACCTTC. Its translation: CASSAGQTYGYTF.

This rearrangement joins TRBV28 to TRBJ2-1; TRBD2 matches 7 bases. CDR3 length equals 13 residues. Germline values: CDR1 MDHEN, CDR2 SYDVKM. The V segment lost 10 bases and the J segment 4 bases; nucleotides outside the gene matches: 7. This CDR3 reads CATWGEGYNEQFF. For the CDR3, the DNA is TGTGCCACCTGGGGGGAGGGGTACAATGAGCAGTTCTTC.

V gene TRBV4-1 combines with J gene TRBJ2-1; D is undetermined. The V end was cut by 0 bases, the J end by 5 bases, with 14 bases between. The CDR3 sequence is 16 residues long. Germline loops: CDR1 MGHRA, CDR2 YSYEKL. CDR3 coding DNA: TGCGCCAGCAGCCAAGATTTGCTAGGTAGCAACAATGAGCAGTTCTTC. Its protein product is CASSQDLLGSNNEQFF.

V gene TRBV9 combines with J gene TRBJ1-2; D might be TRBD1 (5 bases). V was cut by 2 bases and J by 5 bases, with 7 bases left in between. Germline values: CDR1 SGDLS, CDR2 YYNGEE. The CDR3 consists of 12 residues. In DNA, the CDR3 is TGTGCCAGCAGCGTGCCAGGGTATGGCTACACCTTC. Its protein product is CASSVPGYGYTF. The full variable domain, with the rest looked up from reference TRBV9 and TRBJ1-2, is DSGVTQTPKHLITATGQRVTLRCSPRSGDLSVYWYQQSLDQGLQFLIQYYNGEERAKGNILERFSAQQFPDLHSELNLSSLELGDSALYFCASSVPGYGYTFGSGTRLTVV.

The J gene is TRBJ2-7, the V gene TRBV6-6; D call uncertain. The V and J ends lost 2 bases and 4 bases respectively, with 6 bases between them. The germline V gene has CDR1 MNHNY and CDR2 SVGAGI (reference sequence). The CDR3 runs to 12 residues. The CDR3 sequence is CASSYTKYEQYF. CDR3 in DNA: TGTGCCAGCAGTTACACAAAGTACGAGCAGTACTTC.

The chain recombines TRBV28 with TRBJ2-7; D unresolved. Germline V gene sequence: CDR1 MDHEN, CDR2 SYDVKM. The V end was cut by 1 base, the J end by 3 bases, with 7 bases between. The CDR3 extends over 13 amino acids. CDR3 in amino acids: CASSLSGNYEQYF. In DNA, the CDR3 is TGTGCCAGCAGTTTATCAGGTAACTACGAGCAGTACTTC.

The DNA of the CDR3 is TGTGCCAGCAGCTTAAGGAGGAACACTGAAGCTTTCTTT. This codes for CASSLRRNTEAFF. V gene TRBV7-3 combines with J gene TRBJ1-1; D is unresolved. The CDR3 is 13 amino acids. From germline, CDR1 is SGHTA and CDR2 FQGTGA. V gave up 1 base and J gave up 1 base, with 4 bases separating them.

The chain uses TRBV18 and TRBJ1-1; TRBD1 matches 8 bases. The CDR3 is 19 residues long. Per germline, CDR1 KGHSH and CDR2 LQKENI. The trim removed 1 base at V and 4 bases at J, leaving 17 bases unmatched. CDR3 in amino acids: CASSPLSGQGGLGGTEAFF. The CDR3 DNA sequence: TGTGCCAGCTCACCACTGTCTGGACAGGGTGGTTTAGGAGGCACTGAAGCTTTCTTT.

This chain joins TRBV5-1 and TRBJ2-3; no clear D gene. The CDR3 has 14 residues. CDR1 is SGHRS and CDR2 is YFSETQ in the germline V gene. The V end was cut by 4 bases, the J end by 4 bases, with 13 bases between. The CDR3 nucleotides are TGCGCCAGCAGCCCTCTAGTAGTTTCAGATACGCAGTATTTT. Protein: CASSPLVVSDTQYF.

This chain links TRBV5-1 with TRBJ2-1, with D possibly TRBD2 on 6 matching bases. CDR1 is SGHRS, CDR2 YFSETQ, per germline. The CDR3 contains 15 residues. Trimming stripped 4 bases from V and 6 bases from J, with 17 bases between. DNA of the CDR3: TGCGCCAGCAGCACGGGCGCGGGGCCATCCAATGAGCAGTTCTTC. It is translated as CASSTGAGPSNEQFF.

This chain uses TRBV19 with TRBJ2-1, with a possible D match to TRBD2 (6 bases). Trimming stripped 2 bases from V and 9 bases from J, with 17 bases between. Germline V gives CDR1 LNHDA, CDR2 SQIVND (reference sequence). CDR3 length: 15 residues. This CDR3 reads CASSITLTRNVEQFF. CDR3 DNA sequence: TGTGCCAGTAGTATAACCCTGACTAGAAACGTTGAGCAGTTCTTC.

The V call is TRBV15, the J call TRBJ2-5, with TRBD2 matching over 10 bases. V shed 8 bases and J 3 bases; nucleotides not matched to a gene: 3. The CDR3 loop spans 13 amino acids. Per germline, CDR1 LNHNV and CDR2 YYDKDF (reference sequence). This CDR3 is CATAGTSEETQYF. CDR3 DNA sequence: TGTGCCACCGCCGGGACTAGCGAAGAGACCCAGTACTTC.

The chain carries TRBV10-2 and TRBJ2-7; 11 bases are shared with TRBD1. The ends lost 4 bases at V and 3 bases at J; junction bases unmatched: 2. The CDR3 runs to 14 residues. The germline gives CDR1 WSHSY, CDR2 SAAADI. The CDR3 sequence: CASSAGTGGYEQYF. The CDR3 DNA follows: TGCGCCAGCAGTGCCGGGACAGGGGGCTACGAGCAGTACTTC.

This chain connects TRBV4-1 to TRBJ2-2, with no clear D. Between the trimmed V and J ends, which lost 6 bases and 1 base, there was a span of 9 bases. The CDR3 length is 14 residues. Germline-derived CDR1 and CDR2 are MGHRA and YSYEKL. The CDR3: CASSPDKNTGELFF. CDR3 DNA: TGCGCCAGCAGTCCTGACAAGAACACCGGGGAGCTGTTTTTT.

The CDR3 reads CASSPQGGRATDTQYF. CDR3 sequence (DNA): TGTGCCAGCAGCCCCCAAGGCGGGAGGGCGACAGATACGCAGTATTTT. The J gene is TRBJ2-3, the V gene TRBV11-2, with 9 nucleotides matching TRBD2. The V gene end was trimmed by 5 bases and the J gene end by 3 bases; junction bases not matched to a gene: 9. Germline CDR1 and CDR2: SGHAT and FQNNGV. The CDR3 sequence is 16 residues long.

The chain combines TRBV29-1 with TRBJ2-7; the match to TRBD2 covers 7 bases. The CDR3 consists of 14 residues. The ends lost 4 bases at V and 2 bases at J; junction bases unmatched: 8. The V gene's germline CDR1 is SQVTM and CDR2 ANQGSEA. CDR3 sequence: CSVVRRESPYEQYF. The CDR3 DNA follows: TGCAGCGTTGTTCGGCGGGAGAGCCCCTACGAGCAGTACTTC.

The V and J genes are TRBV11-2 and TRBJ2-3, with TRBD2 matching over 9 bases. The CDR3 contains 16 residues. Germline V gives CDR1 SGHAT, CDR2 FQNNGV. The junction had 7 bases not matched to a gene; V was cut back by 5 bases and J by 1 base. DNA of the CDR3: TGTGCCAGCAGCAGGCGGGAGGGGGCGGGCACAGATACGCAGTATTTT. Its translation is CASSRREGAGTDTQYF.

The chain has TRBV5-1 and TRBJ2-7; tentative D call: TRBD1 (6 bases). The CDR3 is 16 amino acids. V dropped 4 bases and J dropped 0 bases, with 17 bases sitting between them. The germline gives CDR1 SGHRS, CDR2 YFSETQ. The CDR3 coding sequence is TGCGCCAGCAGCACCCTCTCAGGGGTTAGCTCCTACGAGCAGTACTTC. Translation gives CASSTLSGVSSYEQYF.

This chain joins TRBV28 and TRBJ1-5; D remains ambiguous. V lost 3 bases, J lost 3 bases, and 9 bases lay in between. From germline, CDR1 is MDHEN and CDR2 SYDVKM. This CDR3 is 14 amino acids long. As DNA, the CDR3 is TGTGCCAGCAGTTTGGCACAGTTCAATCAGCCCCAGCATTTT. It translates to CASSLAQFNQPQHF.

The rearrangement uses TRBV19 and TRBJ2-1; 14 bases are a match to TRBD2. Germline trimming cut 4 bases from V and 4 bases from J; bases unmatched to any gene: 0. Looked up from germline, CDR1 is LNHDA and CDR2 is SQIVND (reference sequence). The CDR3 totals 15 residues. This CDR3 reads CASSRLAGGYNEQFF. The CDR3 nucleotides are TGTGCCAGTAGTAGACTAGCGGGAGGGTACAATGAGCAGTTCTTC.

The chain uses TRBV28 and TRBJ1-3, with D hard to call. The CDR3 runs 12 residues. Trimming took 3 bases from V and 2 from J, leaving 2 bases between them. CDR1 is MDHEN and CDR2 is SYDVKM in the germline V gene. The CDR3 DNA reads TGTGCCAGCAGTTTCACTGGAAACACCATATATTTT. This translates into CASSFTGNTIYF.

About this clone itself: The junction departs from germline at one end; a sequencing error may be responsible. Other DNA sequences within the sample encode an identical CDR3. The rearrangement uses TRBV7-2 and TRBJ2-7; 9 bases align to TRBD1. Germline CDR1 is SGHTA and CDR2 is FQGNSA. There are 16 residues in the CDR3. The CDR3 sequence is CASSLGKGGQGNEQYF. CDR3 bases: TGTGCCAGTAGCTTAGGGAAAGGGGGACAGGGAAACGAGCAGTACTTC. The full variable domain, completed using reference TRBV7-2 and TRBJ2-7, is GAGVSQSPSNKVTEKGKDVELRCDPISGHTALYWYRQSLGQGLEFLIYFQGNSAPDKSGLPSDRFSAERTGGSVSTLTIQRTQQEDSAVYLCASSLGKGGQGNEQYFGPGTRLTVT.